Listed here are 25 T cell receptor beta chains from one sample, sequenced in a study of blood T cell repertoires in COVID-19. Only in-frame clones appear in the TCRdb table, and some are missing; sequencing was by immunoSEQ multiplex PCR. The repertoire holds about 150,000 clones, roughly nine tenths seen once, with 2% to 3% in the top ten. Sequencing was performed on peripheral blood. These receptors were taken from a woman aged 70 to 79 with acute or convalescent COVID-19.

This clone was observed once. The V call is TRBV6-5, the J call TRBJ2-7; 10 positions match TRBD1. CDR1 is MNHEY, CDR2 SVGAGI, per germline. CDR3 length: 15 residues. V gave up 5 bases and J gave up 3 bases; unmatched junction bases: 7. CDR3 nucleotide sequence: TGTGCCAGCAGTCCCCGGACAGGGGGATACTACGAGCAGTACGTC. Its protein product is CASSPRTGGYYEQYV.

This clone has just one count. The V call is TRBV6-1, the J call TRBJ1-2, with D maybe TRBD1 (6 bases). This CDR3 is 15 amino acids long. Germline V gives CDR1 MNHNS, CDR2 SASEGT. Trimming cost V 0 bases and J 5 bases, with 13 bases left between them. The DNA for the CDR3 is TGTGCCAGCAGTGAAGCTGGAGGGAGGGGGTATGGCTACACCTTC. Translation gives CASSEAGGRGYGYTF.

The chain uses TRBV3-1 (or the pseudogene TRBV3-2) and TRBJ1-4; the D gene is possibly TRBD1 (6 bases). Germline-derived CDR1 and CDR2 are LGHDT and YNNKEL (reference sequence). V lost 0 bases to trimming and J lost 8 bases, with 13 bases between them. This CDR3 has 15 residues. CDR3 sequence (DNA): TGTGCCAGCAGCCAAGAATCCGGGACATCAGAAAAACTGTTTTTT. This gives the protein CASSQESGTSEKLFF.

This rearrangement joins TRBV19 to TRBJ2-5; D is possibly TRBD2 (7 bases). The V and J ends lost 5 bases and 1 base respectively, with 11 bases between them. CDR3 length: 14 amino acids. Germline V gene sequence: CDR1 LNHDA, CDR2 SQIVND (reference sequence). CDR3 amino acids: CASSWRGLQETQYF. As DNA, the CDR3 is TGTGCCAGTAGTTGGCGGGGGCTCCAAGAGACCCAGTACTTC. The full variable domain, its missing parts supplied by reference TRBV19 and TRBJ2-5, is DGGITQSPKYLFRKEGQNVTLSCEQNLNHDAMYWYRQDPGQGLRLIYYSQIVNDFQKGDIAEGYSVSREKKESFPLTVTSAQKNPTAFYLCASSWRGLQETQYFGPGTRLLVL.

The gene calls are TRBV12-3 or TRBV12-4 and TRBJ2-5; the match to TRBD1 covers 7 bases. The CDR3 runs to 13 residues. V was clipped by 5 bases and J by 4 bases; unmatched bases: 4. CDR3 residues: CASSLRTGETQYF. The CDR3 bases are TGTGCCAGCAGTCTCAGGACAGGAGAGACCCAGTACTTC.

V and J are TRBV4-1 and TRBJ1-6; possible D gene TRBD1, 6 bases. The V and J ends lost 0 bases and 0 bases respectively, with 18 bases between them. Per germline, CDR1 MGHRA and CDR2 YSYEKL. CDR3 size: 20 residues. CDR3 residues: CASSQDRIGTPRSYNSPLHF. The CDR3, as DNA: TGCGCCAGCAGCCAAGATCGCATAGGGACACCCCGCTCCTATAATTCACCCCTCCACTTT.

The gene calls are TRBV9 and TRBJ1-2; 7 bases are shared with TRBD1. This CDR3 comprises 15 residues. Germline lookup yields CDR1 SGDLS and CDR2 YYNGEE. Germline trimming cut 5 bases from V and 5 bases from J; bases unmatched to any gene: 12. The DNA of the CDR3 is TGTGCCAGCAGGGGTGGGGCAGGGGGTACGTATGGCTACACCTTC. It specifies CASRGGAGGTYGYTF.

The chain carries TRBV6-5 and TRBJ2-1; D may be TRBD1 (6 bases). The germline V gene encodes CDR1 MNHEY and CDR2 SVGAGI. V was cut by 8 bases and J by 7 bases, with 15 bases left in between. This CDR3 has 13 residues. The CDR3 region is CASQRTVRNEQFF. The CDR3, as DNA: TGTGCCAGCCAGCGGACAGTAAGAAATGAGCAGTTCTTC.

The chain uses TRBV28 and TRBJ1-1; D unclear. The CDR3 is made up of 15 amino acids. V shed 6 bases and J shed 0 bases, with 14 bases lying between them. Germline assignment: CDR1 MDHEN and CDR2 SYDVKM. CDR3 DNA sequence: TGTGCCAGCAGCTCTAAGTCTGACATGAACACTGAAGCTTTCTTT. Its translation is CASSSKSDMNTEAFF.

This clone was seen only once. The chain is built from TRBV6-5 and TRBJ1-2, with TRBD1 identical over 7 bases. J was trimmed by 7 bases and V by 6 bases; bases with no gene match: 5. Germline values: CDR1 MNHEY, CDR2 SVGAGI. The CDR3 runs to 12 residues. CDR3 residues: CASSLTGIGYTF. The CDR3 DNA follows: TGTGCCAGCAGCTTGACAGGGATTGGCTACACCTTC.

V and J are TRBV7-2 and TRBJ1-2, with TRBD1 identical over 10 bases. This CDR3 is built from 16 residues. CDR1 and CDR2 (germline): SGHTA, FQGNSA. The junction had 12 bases not matched to a gene; V was cut back by 5 bases and J by 6 bases. CDR3 nucleotide sequence: TGTGCCAGCAGCACAAGGACCGGGACAGGGGCTGATGGCTACACCTTC. As protein: CASSTRTGTGADGYTF.

V gene TRBV11-2 combines with J gene TRBJ1-1; 10 bases line up with TRBD1. The CDR3 covers 15 residues. Germline V gives CDR1 SGHAT, CDR2 FQNNGV. Unmatched junction bases numbered 2, after V lost 1 base and J lost 3 bases. For the CDR3, the DNA is TGTGCCAGCAGCTTAGGACAGGGGGCGGACACTGAAGCTTTCTTT. It specifies CASSLGQGADTEAFF.

The chain carries TRBV4-2 and TRBJ2-3; D is perhaps TRBD2 (6 bases). The CDR3 covers 13 residues. Germline V lookup: CDR1 LGHNA, CDR2 YNFKEQ. Trimming pared 10 bases from V and 2 bases from J, leaving 13 bases between. CDR3 coding DNA: TGTGCCAACCATAGCGGAAACACAGATACGCAGTATTTT. Residues: CANHSGNTDTQYF.

The J gene is TRBJ2-1, the V gene TRBV6-4; 7 bases map to TRBD2. Germline CDR1 reads MRHNA; CDR2 reads SNTAGT. The ends lost 3 bases at V and 2 bases at J; junction bases unmatched: 7. This CDR3 has 16 residues. The CDR3 nucleotides read TGTGCCAGCAGTGAAACGGGGGGTGGGGCCTACAATGAGCAGTTCTTC. It is translated as CASSETGGGAYNEQFF.

The V gene is TRBV15, the J gene TRBJ1-4; tentative D call: TRBD1 (5 bases). This CDR3 spans 17 amino acids. CDR1 and CDR2 (germline): LNHNV, YYDKDF (reference sequence). V was shortened by 0 bases and J by 4 bases, with 15 bases between the two germline ends. The CDR3 coding sequence is TGTGCCACCAGCAGAGAACCTCGGGACTCGTTTAATGAAAAACTGTTTTTT. Translated: CATSREPRDSFNEKLFF.

The chain employs TRBV6-2 or TRBV6-3 and TRBJ2-2, with TRBD2 matching 7 bases. The CDR3 runs to 16 residues. Trimming took 2 bases from V and 5 from J; bases not matched to a gene: 8. CDR1 and CDR2 (germline): MNHEY, SVGEGT. Written as DNA, the CDR3 is TGTGCCAGCAGTTACCCAGCGGGGATAGGGACCGGGGAGCTGTTTTTT. Translation: CASSYPAGIGTGELFF.

The chain combines TRBV27 with TRBJ1-2; 8 nucleotides align to TRBD1. After removal of 5 bases from V and 4 bases from J, the junction contained 9 bases not matched to a gene. Germline V gene sequence: CDR1 MNHEY, CDR2 SMNVEV (reference sequence). The CDR3 runs to 15 residues. The DNA for the CDR3 is TGTGCCAGCAGTCCCCGGACAGGGTCGGGCTATGGCTACACCTTC. Translating gives CASSPRTGSGYGYTF.

This chain joins TRBV7-8 and TRBJ1-1, with D unresolved. In germline, CDR1 is SGHVS, CDR2 FQNEAQ. V was trimmed by 3 bases and J by 0 bases, leaving 8 bases between them. The CDR3 totals 14 residues. CDR3 protein: CASSFRTVNTEAFF. The CDR3 bases are TGTGCCAGCAGCTTCCGGACTGTGAACACTGAAGCTTTCTTT.

The chain uses TRBV5-8 and TRBJ1-4; maybe TRBD1 (6 bases). The CDR3 has 17 residues. V was pared by 3 bases and J by 0 bases, with 15 bases between. CDR1 SGHTS and CDR2 YDEGEE come from the germline V gene. The CDR3 sequence: CASSSRGGSATNEKLFF. Here the CDR3 DNA reads TGTGCCAGCAGCTCTAGGGGGGGATCTGCAACTAATGAAAAACTGTTTTTT.

This clone was counted between two and nine times. J is TRBJ1-3 and V is TRBV4-3, with D possibly TRBD1 on 5 matching bases. The CDR3 runs 18 residues. V shed 4 bases and J shed 1 base, with 20 bases lying between them. CDR1 is LGHNA and CDR2 is YSLEER in the germline V gene. CDR3 loop: CASSPRGTFNLSGNTIYF. CDR3 nucleotides: TGCGCCAGCAGCCCCAGAGGGACTTTTAATTTATCTGGAAACACCATATATTTT.

The chain links TRBV5-1 to TRBJ1-1; possible D gene TRBD1, 5 bases. Germline V gives CDR1 SGHRS, CDR2 YFSETQ. Trimming took off 1 base at V and 1 base at J, with 8 bases between the two ends. The CDR3 length is 14 residues. The CDR3 coding sequence is TGCGCCAGCAGCTTGAAAGGGGAGAACACTGAAGCTTTCTTT. It codes for CASSLKGENTEAFF.

The V call is TRBV7-9, the J call TRBJ1-5; 8 bases match TRBD1. Germline loops: CDR1 SEHNR, CDR2 FQNEAQ (reference sequence). The CDR3 runs 17 residues. Unmatched junction bases numbered 9, after V lost 1 base and J lost 4 bases. The CDR3 protein is CASSLDFGQGKNQPQHF. The CDR3 nucleotides are TGTGCCAGCAGCTTAGATTTTGGACAGGGAAAAAATCAGCCCCAGCATTTT. Drawing the rest from reference TRBV7-9 and TRBJ1-5, the complete variable domain is DTGVSQNPRHKITKRGQNVTFRCDPISEHNRLYWYRQTLGQGPEFLTYFQNEAQLEKSRLLSDRFSAERPKGSFSTLEIQRTEQGDSAMYLCASSLDFGQGKNQPQHFGDGTRLSIL.

J is TRBJ2-1 and V is TRBV7-9; D remains unclear. Germline V lookup: CDR1 SEHNR, CDR2 FQNEAQ (reference sequence). The CDR3 runs 16 residues. Trimming took off 5 bases at V and 3 bases at J, with 17 bases between the two ends. CDR3 DNA sequence: TGTGCCAGCAGCCTAACGCTCAACAGCTTCTACAATGAGCAGTTCTTC. Amino acids: CASSLTLNSFYNEQFF.

The chain couples TRBV2 to TRBJ1-5; perhaps TRBD1 as D (5 bases). V lost 2 bases to trimming and J lost 2 bases, with 10 bases between them. Germline V gene lookup returns CDR1 SNHLY and CDR2 FYNNEI. The CDR3 spans 15 residues. The CDR3 here is CASSEPGAGNQPQHF. The CDR3 bases are TGTGCCAGCAGTGAACCTGGGGCCGGCAATCAGCCCCAGCATTTT. Using reference TRBV2 and TRBJ1-5 for the parts outside the CDR3, the full variable domain is EPEVTQTPSHQVTQMGQEVILRCVPISNHLYFYWYRQILGQKVEFLVSFYNNEISEKSEIFDDQFSVERPDGSNFTLKIRSTKLEDSAMYFCASSEPGAGNQPQHFGDGTRLSIL.

This chain uses TRBV6-2 or TRBV6-3 with TRBJ2-3, with D perhaps TRBD2 (6 bases). The germline V gene has CDR1 MNHEY and CDR2 SVGEGT. Trimming took off 1 base at V and 2 bases at J, with 10 bases between the two ends. This CDR3 comprises 15 residues. The CDR3 nucleotides read TGTGCCAGCAGTTACTTGGGACTTGCCACAGATACGCAGTATTTT. This encodes CASSYLGLATDTQYF.